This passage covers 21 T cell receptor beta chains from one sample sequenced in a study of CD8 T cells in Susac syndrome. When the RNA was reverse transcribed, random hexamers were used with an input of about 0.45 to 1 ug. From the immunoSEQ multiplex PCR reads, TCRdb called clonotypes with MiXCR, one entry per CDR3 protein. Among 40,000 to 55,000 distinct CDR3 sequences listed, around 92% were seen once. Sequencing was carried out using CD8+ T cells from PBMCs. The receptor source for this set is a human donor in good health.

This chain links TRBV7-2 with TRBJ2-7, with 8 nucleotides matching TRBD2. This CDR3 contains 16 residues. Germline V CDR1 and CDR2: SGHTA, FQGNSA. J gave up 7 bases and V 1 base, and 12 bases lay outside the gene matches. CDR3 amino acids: CASSLVPASGPEEQYF. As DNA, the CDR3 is TGTGCCAGCAGCTTAGTACCGGCTAGCGGGCCGGAGGAGCAGTACTTC.

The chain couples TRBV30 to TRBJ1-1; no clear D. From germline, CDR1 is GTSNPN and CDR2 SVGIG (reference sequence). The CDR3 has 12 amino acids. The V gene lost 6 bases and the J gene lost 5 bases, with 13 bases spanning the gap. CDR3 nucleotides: TGTGCCTGTCAGGTAGTTGGGACTGAAGCTTTCTTT. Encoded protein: CACQVVGTEAFF.

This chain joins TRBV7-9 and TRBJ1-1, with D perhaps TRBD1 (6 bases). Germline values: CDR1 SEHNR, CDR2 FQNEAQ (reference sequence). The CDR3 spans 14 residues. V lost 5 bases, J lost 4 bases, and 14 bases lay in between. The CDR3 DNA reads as TGTGCCAGCAGCCCACCAACAGGGCCCACTGAAGCTTTCTTT. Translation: CASSPPTGPTEAFF.

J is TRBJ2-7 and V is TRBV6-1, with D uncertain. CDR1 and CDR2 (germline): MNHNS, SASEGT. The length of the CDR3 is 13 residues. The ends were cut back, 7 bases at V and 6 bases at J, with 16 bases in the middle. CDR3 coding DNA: TGTGCCAGCAAATCCACCCTTACGAGCGAGCAGTACTTC. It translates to CASKSTLTSEQYF.

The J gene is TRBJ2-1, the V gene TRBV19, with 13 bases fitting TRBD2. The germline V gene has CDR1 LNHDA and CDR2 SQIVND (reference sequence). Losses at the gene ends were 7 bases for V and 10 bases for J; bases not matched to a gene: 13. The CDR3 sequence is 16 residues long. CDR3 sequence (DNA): TGTGCCAGTATGGACCTTACTAGCGGGAGGGCACGGGAGCAGTTCTTC. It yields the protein CASMDLTSGRAREQFF.

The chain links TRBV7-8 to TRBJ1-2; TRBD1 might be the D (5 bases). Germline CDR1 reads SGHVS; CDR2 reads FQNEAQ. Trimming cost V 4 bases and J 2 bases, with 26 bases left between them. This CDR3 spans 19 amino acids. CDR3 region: CASSSGEGTHQYYNYGYTF. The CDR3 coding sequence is TGTGCCAGCAGCTCTGGAGAAGGGACTCACCAGTACTACAACTATGGCTACACCTTC. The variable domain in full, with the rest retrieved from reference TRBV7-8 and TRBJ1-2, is GAGVSQSPRYKVAKRGQDVALRCDPISGHVSLFWYQQALGQGPEFLTYFQNEAQLDKSGLPSDRFFAERPEGSVSTLKIQRTQQEDSAVYLCASSSGEGTHQYYNYGYTFGSGTRLTVV.

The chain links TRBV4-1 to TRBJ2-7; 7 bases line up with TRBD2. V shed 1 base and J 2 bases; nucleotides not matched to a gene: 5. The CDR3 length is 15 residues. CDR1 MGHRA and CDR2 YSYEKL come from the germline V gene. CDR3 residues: CASSQAASGTYEQYF. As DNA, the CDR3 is TGCGCCAGCAGCCAAGCGGCTAGCGGCACCTACGAGCAGTACTTC.

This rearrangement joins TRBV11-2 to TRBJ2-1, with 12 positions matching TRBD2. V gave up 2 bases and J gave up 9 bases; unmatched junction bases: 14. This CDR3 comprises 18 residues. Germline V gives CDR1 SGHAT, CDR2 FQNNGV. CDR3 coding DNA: TGTGCCAGCAGCTTATTCCCATTGACTAGCGGGAGATCCAGTGAGCAGTTCTTC. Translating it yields CASSLFPLTSGRSSEQFF.

CDR3 protein: CASRGTGSSYEQYF. CDR3 DNA: TGTGCCAGCAGAGGGACGGGGAGCTCCTACGAGCAGTACTTC. The V and J genes are TRBV7-8 and TRBJ2-7, with D tentatively TRBD1 or TRBD2 (5 bases each). Germline-derived CDR1 and CDR2 are SGHVS and FQNEAQ. This CDR3 is built from 14 residues. The V end lost 6 bases, the J end lost 0 bases, and 12 bases lay between the germline ends.

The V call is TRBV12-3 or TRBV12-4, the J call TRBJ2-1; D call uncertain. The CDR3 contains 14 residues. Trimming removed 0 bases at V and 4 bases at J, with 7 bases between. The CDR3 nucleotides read TGTGCCAGCAGTTTAGCGGGCTTTTACAATGAGCAGTTCTTC. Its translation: CASSLAGFYNEQFF.

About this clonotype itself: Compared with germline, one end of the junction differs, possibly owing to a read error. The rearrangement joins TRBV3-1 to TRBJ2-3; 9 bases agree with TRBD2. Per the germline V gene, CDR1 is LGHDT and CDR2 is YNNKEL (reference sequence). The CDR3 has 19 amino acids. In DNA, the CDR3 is TGTGCCAGCAGTCAAGATATCGGACTAGCGCACACTAGCACAGATACGCAGTATTTT. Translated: CASSQDIGLAHTSTDTQYF.

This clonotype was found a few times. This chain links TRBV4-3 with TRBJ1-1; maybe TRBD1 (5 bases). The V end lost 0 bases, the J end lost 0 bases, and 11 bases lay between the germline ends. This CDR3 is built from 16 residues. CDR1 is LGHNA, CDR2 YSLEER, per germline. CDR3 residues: CASSQDGAGMNTEAFF. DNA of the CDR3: TGCGCCAGCAGCCAAGATGGGGCGGGTATGAACACTGAAGCTTTCTTT.

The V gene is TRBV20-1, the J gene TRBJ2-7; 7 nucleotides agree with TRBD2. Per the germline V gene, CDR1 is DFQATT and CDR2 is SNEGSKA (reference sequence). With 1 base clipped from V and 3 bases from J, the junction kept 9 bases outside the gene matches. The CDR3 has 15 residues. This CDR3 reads CSARVGPGGGYEQYF. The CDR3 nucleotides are TGCAGTGCTAGAGTTGGTCCGGGAGGAGGCTACGAGCAGTACTTC.

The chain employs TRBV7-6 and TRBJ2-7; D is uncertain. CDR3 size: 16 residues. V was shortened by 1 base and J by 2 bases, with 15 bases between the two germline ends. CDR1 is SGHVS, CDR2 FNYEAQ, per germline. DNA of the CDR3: TGTGCCAGCAGCTTAGTGCCCAACAAAAAAGCCTACGAGCAGTACTTC. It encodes CASSLVPNKKAYEQYF.

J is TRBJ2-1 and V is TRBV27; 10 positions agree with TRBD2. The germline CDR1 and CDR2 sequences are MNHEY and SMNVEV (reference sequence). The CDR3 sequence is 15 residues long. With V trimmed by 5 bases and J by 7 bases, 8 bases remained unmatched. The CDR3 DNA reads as TGTGCCAGCAGTAGGGCTAGCGGGAGAAGAAATGAGCAGTTCTTC. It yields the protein CASSRASGRRNEQFF.

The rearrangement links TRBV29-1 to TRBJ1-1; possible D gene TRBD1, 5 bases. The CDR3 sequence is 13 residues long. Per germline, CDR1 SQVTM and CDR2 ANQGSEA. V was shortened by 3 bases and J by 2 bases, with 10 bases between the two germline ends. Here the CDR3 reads CSVELQGNTEAFF. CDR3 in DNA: TGCAGCGTTGAGTTGCAGGGAAACACTGAAGCTTTCTTT.

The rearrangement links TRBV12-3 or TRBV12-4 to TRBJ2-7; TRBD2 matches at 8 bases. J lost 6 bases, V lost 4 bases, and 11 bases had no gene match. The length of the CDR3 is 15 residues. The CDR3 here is CASSWGLEPFSEQYF. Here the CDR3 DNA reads TGTGCCAGCAGTTGGGGACTAGAACCATTTAGCGAGCAGTACTTC.

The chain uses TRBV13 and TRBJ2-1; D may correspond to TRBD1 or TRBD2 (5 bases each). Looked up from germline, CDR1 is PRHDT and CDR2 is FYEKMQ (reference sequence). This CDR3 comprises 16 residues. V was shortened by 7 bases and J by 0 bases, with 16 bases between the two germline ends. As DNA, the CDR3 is TGTGCCAGCACCCTTTTGGGGGAGAGCTCCTACAATGAGCAGTTCTTC. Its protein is CASTLLGESSYNEQFF.

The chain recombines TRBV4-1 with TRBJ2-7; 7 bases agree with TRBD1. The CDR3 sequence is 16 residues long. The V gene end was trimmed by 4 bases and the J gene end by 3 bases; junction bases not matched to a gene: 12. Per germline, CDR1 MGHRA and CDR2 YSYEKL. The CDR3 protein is CASSPLQGPSSYEQYF. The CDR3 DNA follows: TGCGCCAGCAGCCCCTTACAGGGGCCCTCGAGCTACGAGCAGTACTTC.

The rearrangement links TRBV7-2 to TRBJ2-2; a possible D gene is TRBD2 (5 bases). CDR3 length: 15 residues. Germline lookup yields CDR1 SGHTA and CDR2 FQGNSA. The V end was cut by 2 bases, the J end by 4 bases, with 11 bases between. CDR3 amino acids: CASSLTRASTGELFF. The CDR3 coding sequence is TGTGCCAGCAGCTTAACGAGGGCGAGCACCGGGGAGCTGTTTTTT. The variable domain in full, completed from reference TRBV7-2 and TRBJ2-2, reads GAGVSQSPSNKVTEKGKDVELRCDPISGHTALYWYRQSLGQGLEFLIYFQGNSAPDKSGLPSDRFSAERTGGSVSTLTIQRTQQEDSAVYLCASSLTRASTGELFFGEGSRLTVL.

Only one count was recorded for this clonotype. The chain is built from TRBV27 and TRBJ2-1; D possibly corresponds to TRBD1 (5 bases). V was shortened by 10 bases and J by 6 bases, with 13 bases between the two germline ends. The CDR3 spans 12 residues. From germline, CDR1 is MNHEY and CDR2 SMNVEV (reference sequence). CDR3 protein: CATKTGFNEQFF. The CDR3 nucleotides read TGTGCCACCAAAACAGGATTCAATGAGCAGTTCTTC.